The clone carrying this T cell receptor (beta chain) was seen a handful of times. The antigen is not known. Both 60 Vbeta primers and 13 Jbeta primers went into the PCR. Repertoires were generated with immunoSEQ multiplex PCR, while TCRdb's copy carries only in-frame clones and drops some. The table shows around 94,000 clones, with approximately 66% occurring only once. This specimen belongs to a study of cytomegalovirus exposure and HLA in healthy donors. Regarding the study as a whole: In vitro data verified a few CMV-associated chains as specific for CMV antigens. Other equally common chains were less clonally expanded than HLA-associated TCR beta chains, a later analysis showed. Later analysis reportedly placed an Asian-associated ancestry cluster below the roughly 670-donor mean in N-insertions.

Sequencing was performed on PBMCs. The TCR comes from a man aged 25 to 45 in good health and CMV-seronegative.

DNA of the CDR3: TGTGCCAGCAGTTCGGGAAGCAATCAGCCCCAGCATTTT. Amino acids: CASSSGSNQPQHF. The chain joins TRBV25-1 to TRBJ1-5; D remains ambiguous. Trimming took off 5 bases at V and 1 base at J, with 6 bases between the two ends. Germline V gene sequence: CDR1 MGHDK, CDR2 SYGVNS. The CDR3 has 13 amino acids.